The next 20 T cell receptor beta chains were all read from a single sample in a study of immune cell composition in non-small cell lung cancer (dated by TCRdb to 2016 to 2017). Library generation was performed with the immunoSEQ multiplex PCR assay. The clones in this table, taken by TCRdb from immuneACCESS, are in-frame only. Not every clone is retained; where verified, under half of the shortfall comes from an unresolved V gene, and the cause of the rest is unknown. The sample includes 13,000 to 15,000 clones, with over 65% observed a single time. Roughly 13% of the sample rests with the top ten. The source material was lung tumor tissue. These receptors were collected from a human donor with non-small cell lung cancer.

The rearrangement links TRBV4-2 to TRBJ2-1; 12 bases agree with TRBD2. Germline assignment: CDR1 LGHNA and CDR2 YNFKEQ. The CDR3 length is 16 residues. V trimming: 3 bases; J trimming: 9 bases; junction bases outside the gene matches: 9. This CDR3 is CASSQRLAGASFEQFF. The CDR3, as DNA: TGTGCCAGCAGCCAGAGACTAGCGGGGGCCTCGTTTGAGCAGTTCTTC.

This clone was seen only a few times. The V gene is TRBV19, the J gene TRBJ1-2; unclear D gene. This CDR3 has 14 residues. The V gene lost 5 bases and the J gene lost 4 bases, with 14 bases spanning the gap. Germline lookup yields CDR1 LNHDA and CDR2 SQIVND (reference sequence). The CDR3 sequence: CASSADVQTYGYTF. The CDR3 DNA follows: TGTGCCAGTAGTGCAGACGTACAGACCTATGGCTACACCTTC.

The rearrangement uses TRBV7-9 and TRBJ1-1; D unclear. With 1 base removed from V and 0 bases from J, the gap between germline ends came to 6 bases. The CDR3 loop spans 14 amino acids. The germline gives CDR1 SEHNR, CDR2 FQNEAQ (reference sequence). CDR3 DNA sequence: TGTGCCAGCAGCTTAGGGCAGATGAACACTGAAGCTTTCTTT. This translates into CASSLGQMNTEAFF.

This chain uses TRBV28 with TRBJ1-2; D remains ambiguous. Trimming removed 5 bases at V and 5 bases at J, with 24 bases between. Germline V gene lookup returns CDR1 MDHEN and CDR2 SYDVKM. The length of the CDR3 is 17 residues. DNA of the CDR3: TGTGCCAGCAGTCCCCCCCGAGTTCCAGGCCTCTGGTATGGCTACACCTTC. It codes for CASSPPRVPGLWYGYTF.

This chain connects TRBV9 to TRBJ2-5; TRBD1 is a possible D gene (8 bases). V lost 0 bases and J 2 bases, leaving 14 bases between the germline ends. Germline CDR1 SGDLS, CDR2 YYNGEE. The CDR3 extends over 16 amino acids. CDR3 nucleotide sequence: TGTGCCAGCAGCGTAGAGGGGGGGACAGGACAAGAGACCCAGTACTTC. As protein: CASSVEGGTGQETQYF. The full variable domain, completed using reference TRBV9 and TRBJ2-5, is DSGVTQTPKHLITATGQRVTLRCSPRSGDLSVYWYQQSLDQGLQFLIQYYNGEERAKGNILERFSAQQFPDLHSELNLSSLELGDSALYFCASSVEGGTGQETQYFGPGTRLLVL.

V is TRBV5-4 and J is TRBJ1-1, with 8 nucleotides matching TRBD1. CDR3 size: 15 residues. V shed 2 bases and J 1 base; nucleotides not matched to a gene: 4. Germline V gene sequence: CDR1 SGHNT, CDR2 YYREEE (reference sequence). This CDR3 is CASSFQGASNTEAFF. CDR3 nucleotide sequence: TGTGCCAGCAGCTTCCAGGGGGCGTCGAACACTGAAGCTTTCTTT.

The genes are TRBV19 and TRBJ1-4; weak D call: TRBD1 (5 bases). Germline assignment: CDR1 LNHDA and CDR2 SQIVND (reference sequence). This CDR3 contains 15 residues. V shed 5 bases and J shed 7 bases, with 17 bases lying between them. The CDR3 DNA follows: TGTGCCAGTAGTCCTGGGACCGGCGGGGGTGAAAAACTGTTTTTT. Protein product: CASSPGTGGGEKLFF.

V usage is TRBV19 and J usage is TRBJ2-3, with 14 bases lining up with TRBD2. The V and J ends lost 5 bases and 11 bases, in that order; junction bases with no gene match: 0. This CDR3 contains 12 residues. CDR1 LNHDA and CDR2 SQIVND come from the germline V gene (reference sequence). The CDR3 DNA reads as TGTGCCAGTAGTGGGACTAGCGGGGGGCAGTATTTT. Its translation is CASSGTSGGQYF.

This chain uses TRBV7-8 with TRBJ2-2; possible D gene TRBD1, 5 bases. Trimming removed 1 base from V and 8 bases from J, with 14 bases in between. CDR3 length: 15 residues. Germline CDR1 is SGHVS and CDR2 is FQNEAQ. For the CDR3, the DNA is TGTGCCAGCAGCTTAGAGGGCCCCCCAGGGGGGGAGCTGTTTTTT. Translation gives CASSLEGPPGGELFF.

The gene calls are TRBV25-1 and TRBJ1-2; tentative D call: TRBD1 (6 bases). Germline assignment: CDR1 MGHDK and CDR2 SYGVNS. Trimming removed 8 bases from V and 4 bases from J, with 14 bases in between. The length of the CDR3 is 13 residues. The CDR3 reads CASENREGYGYTF. For the CDR3, the DNA is TGTGCCAGCGAAAACAGGGAGGGCTATGGCTACACCTTC.

This clone turned up a few times. The V call is TRBV10-3, the J call TRBJ1-2; D not resolved. Trimming took 4 bases from V and 1 from J, leaving 10 bases between them. This CDR3 is 14 amino acids long. Germline assignment: CDR1 ENHRY and CDR2 SYGVKD. The CDR3 coding sequence is TGTGCCATCAGTGTTTCCGGGGATAACTATGGCTACACCTTC. It is translated as CAISVSGDNYGYTF.

The chain recombines TRBV6-5 with TRBJ1-5; D gene uncertain. There are 15 residues in the CDR3. V was cut by 2 bases and J by 6 bases, with 14 bases left in between. Germline V gives CDR1 MNHEY, CDR2 SVGAGI. The CDR3 loop is CASSYLDGVGQPQHF. The DNA for the CDR3 is TGTGCCAGCAGTTACCTCGACGGGGTAGGTCAGCCCCAGCATTTT.

The sample holds a few counts of this clone. The chain links TRBV7-2 to TRBJ1-5; the D gene is possibly TRBD1 (5 bases). CDR3 length equals 14 residues. Trimming removed 5 bases from V and 5 bases from J, with 13 bases in between. Germline CDR1 reads SGHTA; CDR2 reads FQGNSA. The chain's CDR3 is CASSPRGGDQPQHF. In nucleotides, the CDR3 is TGTGCCAGCAGCCCTCGTGGGGGGGATCAGCCCCAGCATTTT.

The chain uses TRBV5-4 and TRBJ1-1; D gene uncertain. V was shortened by 4 bases and J by 3 bases, with 13 bases between the two germline ends. Germline V gene data show CDR1 as SGHNT and CDR2 as YYREEE (reference sequence). This CDR3 comprises 14 residues. Written as DNA, the CDR3 is TGTGCCAGCAGCGGAGGGCGTCTATACACTGAAGCTTTCTTT. Its protein is CASSGGRLYTEAFF.

The CDR3 spells CASTLFSGGRTDTQYF. The CDR3 DNA follows: TGTGCCAGCACCCTCTTTAGCGGGGGTAGGACAGATACGCAGTATTTT. The gene calls are TRBV5-4 and TRBJ2-3; the match to TRBD2 covers 9 bases. This CDR3 contains 16 residues. Unmatched junction bases numbered 11, after V lost 6 bases and J lost 3 bases. The germline V gene encodes CDR1 SGHNT and CDR2 YYREEE (reference sequence).

The V gene is TRBV2, the J gene TRBJ1-6, with a possible D match to TRBD1 (5 bases). CDR1 is SNHLY, CDR2 FYNNEI, per germline. V was cut by 0 bases and J by 11 bases, with 14 bases left in between. The CDR3 consists of 15 residues. The CDR3 nucleotides are TGTGCCAGCAGTGAAGCGGGTCAGGGTCGCCCACCCCTCCACTTT. As protein: CASSEAGQGRPPLHF.

The V gene is TRBV30, the J gene TRBJ1-1; D may be TRBD1 (5 bases). The CDR3 extends over 13 amino acids. Trimming took off 3 bases at V and 3 bases at J, with 11 bases between the two ends. Germline loops: CDR1 GTSNPN, CDR2 SVGIG (reference sequence). Written as DNA, the CDR3 is TGTGCCTGGAGCATGGGGGGGGACACTGAAGCTTTCTTT. Translating it yields CAWSMGGDTEAFF.

A single count supports this clone. The V call is TRBV19, the J call TRBJ1-1; 9 bases match TRBD1. Germline assignment: CDR1 LNHDA and CDR2 SQIVND (reference sequence). After removal of 6 bases from V and 5 bases from J, the junction contained 7 bases not matched to a gene. The CDR3 is 14 amino acids. This CDR3 reads CASRGDRVGTEAFF. CDR3 nucleotides: TGTGCCAGTAGGGGGGACAGGGTAGGAACTGAAGCTTTCTTT. The full variable domain, rest sourced from reference TRBV19 and TRBJ1-1, is DGGITQSPKYLFRKEGQNVTLSCEQNLNHDAMYWYRQDPGQGLRLIYYSQIVNDFQKGDIAEGYSVSREKKESFPLTVTSAQKNPTAFYLCASRGDRVGTEAFFGQGTRLTVV.

This clone showed up just once. V is TRBV5-1 and J is TRBJ2-2; no definite D call. The germline V gene has CDR1 SGHRS and CDR2 YFSETQ. The CDR3 contains 13 residues. The V end lost 6 bases, the J end lost 5 bases, and 11 bases lay between the germline ends. The CDR3 loop is CASTTHPTGELFF. CDR3 bases: TGCGCCAGCACCACTCACCCAACCGGGGAGCTGTTTTTT.

Within the sample, this clone is medium-sized. Mismatch with germline at one junction end may stem from a read error. The rearrangement links TRBV27 to TRBJ2-7, with D hard to call. CDR1 and CDR2 from the germline V gene are MNHEY and SMNVEV (reference sequence). This CDR3 has 12 amino acids. DNA for the CDR3: TGTGCCAGCGGTTTAGGGCCTTACGAGCAGTACTTC. This sequence encodes CASGLGPYEQYF.